This entry concerns a single TCR beta chain. The source of the sample is a study of T-cell memory formation after mild COVID-19. J lost 4 bases, V lost 7 bases, and 13 bases had no gene match. Germline V gene sequence: CDR1 MNHNS, CDR2 SASEGT. This CDR3 region has 18 residues. After 5'RACE with constant-segment primers, TCR alpha and TCR beta cDNA libraries carrying sample barcodes and UMIs were obtained. From the 5' RACE reads, TCRdb called clonotypes with MiXCR, one entry per CDR3 protein. The sample lists about 400,000 distinct CDR3 sequences, about a quarter seen once, with roughly 14% in the top ten.

The receptor comes from an adult woman who had mild COVID-19 (a few samples of this study predate the infection). Cell type and time point are not known. V is TRBV6-1 and J is TRBJ2-3; 14 nucleotides agree with TRBD2. What was sequenced was PBMCs or a T cell subset sorted from them (not recorded which). CDR3 region: CASKYSGTSGRGADTQYF. The CDR3 nucleotides are TGTGCCAGCAAGTATTCCGGGACTAGCGGGAGAGGTGCAGATACGCAGTATTTT.